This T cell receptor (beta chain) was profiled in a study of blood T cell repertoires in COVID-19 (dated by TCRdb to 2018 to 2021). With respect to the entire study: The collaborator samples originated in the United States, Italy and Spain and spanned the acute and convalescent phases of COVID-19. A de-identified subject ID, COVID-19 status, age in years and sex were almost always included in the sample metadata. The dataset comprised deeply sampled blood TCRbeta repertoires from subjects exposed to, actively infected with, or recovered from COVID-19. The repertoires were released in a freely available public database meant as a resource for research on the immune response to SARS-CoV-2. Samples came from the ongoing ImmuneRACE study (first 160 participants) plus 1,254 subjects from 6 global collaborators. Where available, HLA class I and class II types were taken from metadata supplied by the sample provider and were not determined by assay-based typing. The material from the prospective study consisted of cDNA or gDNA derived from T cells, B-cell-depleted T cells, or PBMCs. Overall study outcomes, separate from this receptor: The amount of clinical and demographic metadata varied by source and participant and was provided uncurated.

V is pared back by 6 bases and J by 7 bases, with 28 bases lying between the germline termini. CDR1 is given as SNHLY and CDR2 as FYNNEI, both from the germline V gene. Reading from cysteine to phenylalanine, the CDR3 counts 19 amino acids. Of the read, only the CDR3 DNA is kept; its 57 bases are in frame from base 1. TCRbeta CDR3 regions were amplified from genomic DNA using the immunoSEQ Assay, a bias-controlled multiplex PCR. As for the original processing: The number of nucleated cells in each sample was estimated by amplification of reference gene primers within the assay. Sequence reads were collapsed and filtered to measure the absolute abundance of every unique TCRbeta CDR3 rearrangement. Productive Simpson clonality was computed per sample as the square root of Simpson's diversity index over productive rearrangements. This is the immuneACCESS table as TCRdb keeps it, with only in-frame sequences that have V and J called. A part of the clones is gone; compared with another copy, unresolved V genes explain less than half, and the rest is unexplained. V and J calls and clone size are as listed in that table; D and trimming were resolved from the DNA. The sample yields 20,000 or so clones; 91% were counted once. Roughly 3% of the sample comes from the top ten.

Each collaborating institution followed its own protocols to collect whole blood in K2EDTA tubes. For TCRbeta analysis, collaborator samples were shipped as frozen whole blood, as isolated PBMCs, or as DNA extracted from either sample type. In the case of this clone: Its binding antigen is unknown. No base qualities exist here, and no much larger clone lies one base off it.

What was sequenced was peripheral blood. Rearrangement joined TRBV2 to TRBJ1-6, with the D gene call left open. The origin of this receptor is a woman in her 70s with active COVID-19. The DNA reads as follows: TGTGCCAGCAGAAAGGGTCCCAGACCGGATGGACGGGAAAATTCACCCCTCCACTTT. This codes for CASRKGPRPDGRENSPLHF.